The rows below give T cell receptor beta chains drawn from one sample of a study of graft-versus-host responses after intestinal transplantation. Data came from immunoSEQ multiplex PCR; TCRdb stores just in-frame clones and leaves some out. The table lists approximately 100,000 clones, more than 75% of them singletons, with 1.4% to 1.5% in the top ten. The sequences come from PBMCs, collected 255 days after intestinal transplant. Receptors originate from a human patient who received an intestinal transplant, so some T cells may come from the graft donor. CDR3s include the opening cysteine and the closing phenylalanine or tryptophan.

j_call v_call cdr3_aa
TRBJ2-2 TRBV10-3 CAIGQGVNTGELFF
TRBJ2-7 TRBV7-9 CASSRRPRDYEQYF
TRBJ1-3 TRBV27 CASSLFPGAGNTIYF
TRBJ2-2 TRBV29-1 CSVGPVPGELFF
TRBJ2-3 TRBV29-1 CSVAQGARDTQYF
TRBJ2-1 TRBV6-1 CASIRDGGGNEQFF
TRBJ2-7 TRBV2 CASSERQAGAYEQYF
TRBJ2-1 TRBV5-4 CASSLPTSPKGEQFF
TRBJ2-6 TRBV10-3 CAISKAGTVSRSGANVLTF
TRBJ2-1 TRBV25-1 CASGDPNEQFF
TRBJ2-2 TRBV11-2 CASSLDRLNTGELFF
TRBJ1-5 TRBV18 CASSPVEGYGNQPQHF
TRBJ2-1 TRBV6-1 CASRTGGEQFF
TRBJ2-1 TRBV5-1 CASSLESRYNEQFF
TRBJ1-3 TRBV6-5 CAVSDLGNTIYF
TRBJ1-3 TRBV5-1 CASSGGGNTIYF
TRBJ2-7 TRBV27 CASSLGGATGANYEQYF
TRBJ1-1 TRBV20-1 CSARPGPEAFF
TRBJ1-4 TRBV11-2 CASSLDKGGGEKLFF
TRBJ1-1 TRBV19 CASSDLWGSTEAFF
TRBJ2-3 TRBV4-2 CASSQKTSGGADTQYF
TRBJ2-2 TRBV19 CASTNPVDRVLNTGELFF
TRBJ1-5 TRBV6-5 CASSPTGVGQPQHF
TRBJ2-1 TRBV28 CASSLRLGASGRGSTGNEQFF
TRBJ2-3 TRBV28 CASSWGYGTDTQYF
TRBJ1-5 TRBV4-1 CASSQGVNQPQHF
TRBJ2-1 TRBV28 CASSPAGGWNEQFF
TRBJ2-7 TRBV5-6 CASSLGAGPTEQYF
TRBJ2-1 TRBV18 CASSPPGLAGPNEQFF
TRBJ1-2 TRBV6-1 CASSLARGQTGGYTF
TRBJ2-3 TRBV2 CASTPSRGGGTDTQYF
TRBJ1-5 TRBV28 CASRVGVGQPQHF
TRBJ1-2 TRBV9 CASSVQGYGYTF
TRBJ2-1 TRBV11-2 CASSLDSGSYNEQFF
TRBJ2-6 TRBV5-1 CASSLVGSGLSGANVLTF
TRBJ1-6 TRBV19 CASSYLGGNSPLHF
TRBJ1-2 TRBV6-1 CASSVEGYTF
TRBJ2-7 TRBV7-9 CASSPQGSEQYF
TRBJ1-4 TRBV5-6 CASSWGREDEKLFF
TRBJ2-3 TRBV20-1 CSATTSSAQYF
TRBJ2-7 TRBV10-1 CASPFGTSGRRYEQYF
TRBJ2-3 TRBV5-4 CASSPPGGESGGYTDTQYF
TRBJ1-4 TRBV6-5 CASSSRNEKLFF
TRBJ1-2 TRBV10-1 CASSESGVNYGYTF
TRBJ2-2 TRBV5-1 CASSLVDRSGELFF
TRBJ2-1 TRBV18 CASSPRGGRSENEQFF
TRBJ1-1 TRBV6-5 CASTAGPGEGEAFF
TRBJ2-1 TRBV7-2 CASSPWTSGVDEQFF
TRBJ2-2 TRBV19 CASSIRGKDTGELFF
TRBJ2-5 TRBV15 CATSRGSETQYF
TRBJ2-7 TRBV5-4 CASSLGPATGAGGIYEQYF